These 5 T cell receptor beta chains originate from one sample sequenced in a study of blood T cell repertoires in COVID-19. This table comes from immunoSEQ multiplex PCR, and its TCRdb copy is limited to in-frame clones, with some not included. This sample yields around 290,000 clones, of which 88% are seen a single time; approximately 2% belongs to the top ten. The sample consisted of PBMCs or T cells enriched from blood (not recorded which). These receptors originate from a woman in her sixties or seventies in a cohort exposed to, infected with or recovered from COVID-19 (not recorded which).

The chain has TRBV27 and TRBJ1-4; TRBD1 matches at 7 bases. There are 13 residues in the CDR3. After removal of 10 bases from V and 5 bases from J, the junction contained 7 bases not matched to a gene. Per the germline V gene, CDR1 is MNHEY and CDR2 is SMNVEV (reference sequence). The CDR3 sequence is CATKGAGNEKLFF. CDR3 in DNA: TGTGCCACCAAGGGGGCGGGGAATGAAAAACTGTTTTTT.

The chain carries TRBV7-2 and TRBJ2-1; 8 bases map to TRBD1. The CDR3 extends over 15 amino acids. Germline CDR1 is SGHTA and CDR2 is FQGNSA. V gave up 5 bases and J gave up 6 bases; unmatched junction bases: 9. CDR3 loop: CASSQGAGMGNEQFF. The CDR3 DNA is TGTGCCAGCAGCCAGGGGGCAGGGATGGGCAATGAGCAGTTCTTC.

The chain recombines TRBV28 with TRBJ1-1; D is perhaps TRBD1 (6 bases). This CDR3 has 14 residues. The V gene's germline CDR1 is MDHEN and CDR2 SYDVKM. V lost 6 bases and J 0 bases, leaving 11 bases between the germline ends. For the CDR3, the DNA is TGTGCCAGCAGGCAGGGGCCATTGAACACTGAAGCTTTCTTT. Encoded protein: CASRQGPLNTEAFF.

The J gene is TRBJ2-5, the V gene TRBV7-3, with D possibly being TRBD2 (6 bases). Trimming stripped 2 bases from V and 5 bases from J, with 12 bases between. There are 14 residues in the CDR3. Germline CDR1 is SGHTA and CDR2 is FQGTGA. This CDR3 is CASSLAGQGETQYF. The CDR3 DNA follows: TGTGCCAGCAGCTTAGCGGGGCAAGGGGAGACCCAGTACTTC.

The rearrangement joins TRBV7-3 to TRBJ2-5; 10 nucleotides align to TRBD1. CDR1 and CDR2 (germline): SGHTA, FQGTGA. Trimming cost V 5 bases and J 2 bases; bases outside gene matches: 8. The CDR3 spans 16 residues. CDR3 coding DNA: TGTGCCAGCAGCCTGGGGACAGGGGTAGGACAAGAGACCCAGTACTTC. Its protein product is CASSLGTGVGQETQYF.